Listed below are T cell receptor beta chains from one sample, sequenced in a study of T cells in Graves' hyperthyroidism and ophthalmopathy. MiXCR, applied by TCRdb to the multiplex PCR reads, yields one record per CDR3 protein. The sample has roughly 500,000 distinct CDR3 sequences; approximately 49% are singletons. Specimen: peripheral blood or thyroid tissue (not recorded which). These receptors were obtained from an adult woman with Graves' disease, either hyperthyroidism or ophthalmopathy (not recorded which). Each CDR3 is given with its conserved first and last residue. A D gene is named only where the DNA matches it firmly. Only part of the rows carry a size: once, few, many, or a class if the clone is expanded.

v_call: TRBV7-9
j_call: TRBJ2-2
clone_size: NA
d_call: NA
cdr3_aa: CASSVGGDTGELFF
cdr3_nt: TGTGCCAGCAGCGTAGGGGGGGACACCGGGGAGCTGTTTTTT

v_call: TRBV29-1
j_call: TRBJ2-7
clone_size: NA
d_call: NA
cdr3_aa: CSVDAQATGELYF
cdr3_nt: TGCAGCGTTGACGCCCAGGCTACCGGGGAGCTGTACTTC

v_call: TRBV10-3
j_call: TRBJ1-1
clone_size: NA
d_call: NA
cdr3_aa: CAQRRDTNTEAFF
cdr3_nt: TGTGCCCAACGACGGGACACGAACACTGAAGCTTTCTTT

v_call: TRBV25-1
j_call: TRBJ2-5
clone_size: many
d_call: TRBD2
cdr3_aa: CASSESAGGLLETQYF
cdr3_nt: TGTGCCAGCAGTGAATCTGCGGGAGGATTATTAGAGACCCAGTACTTC

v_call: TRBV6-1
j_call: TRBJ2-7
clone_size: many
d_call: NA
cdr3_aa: CASGDEPSYEQYF
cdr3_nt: TGTGCCAGCGGGGACGAGCCCTCCTACGAGCAGTACTTC

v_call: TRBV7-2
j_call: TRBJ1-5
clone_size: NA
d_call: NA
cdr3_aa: CASSLGTSGMKTQHF
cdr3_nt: TGTGCCAGCAGCTTAGGGACTAGCGGGATGAAGACCCAGCATTTT

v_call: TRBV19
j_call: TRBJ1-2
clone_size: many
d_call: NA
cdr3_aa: CASSLAAYGYTF
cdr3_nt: TGTGCCAGTAGTTTGGCAGCCTATGGCTACACCTTC

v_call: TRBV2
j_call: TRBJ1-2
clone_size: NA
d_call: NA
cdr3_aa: CASLRAGYGYTF
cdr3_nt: TGTGCCAGCCTAAGGGCCGGCTATGGCTACACCTTC

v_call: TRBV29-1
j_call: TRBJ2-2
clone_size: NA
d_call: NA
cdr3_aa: CSVVGTLNTGELFF
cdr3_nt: TGCAGCGTTGTTGGGACACTGAACACCGGGGAGCTGTTTTTT

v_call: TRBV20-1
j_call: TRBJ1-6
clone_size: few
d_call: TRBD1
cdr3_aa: CSADGGQVYNSPLHF
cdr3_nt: TGCAGTGCCGACGGCGGACAGGTCTATAATTCACCCCTCCACTTT

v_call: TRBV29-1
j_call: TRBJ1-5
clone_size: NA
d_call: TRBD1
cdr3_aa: CSVESGGGQPQHF
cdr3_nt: TGCAGCGTTGAATCAGGGGGCGGACAGCCCCAGCATTTT

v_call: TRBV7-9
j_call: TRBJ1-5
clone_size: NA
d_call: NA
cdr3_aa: CASSPLGRISDQPQHF
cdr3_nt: TGTGCCAGCAGCCCCCTGGGACGGATTAGCGATCAGCCCCAGCATTTT

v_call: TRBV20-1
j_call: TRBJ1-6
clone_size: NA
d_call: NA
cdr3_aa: CSARRLDNSPLHF
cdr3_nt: TGCAGTGCCAGACGACTAGATAATTCACCCCTCCACTTT

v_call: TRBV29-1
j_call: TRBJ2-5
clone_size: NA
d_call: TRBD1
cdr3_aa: CSVAGTGSGETQYF
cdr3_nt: TGCAGCGTTGCGGGGACAGGGTCCGGAGAGACCCAGTACTTC

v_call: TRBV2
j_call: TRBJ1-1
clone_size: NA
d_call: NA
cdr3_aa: CASREQGSMNTEAFF
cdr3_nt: TGTGCCAGCAGGGAACAGGGTTCTATGAACACTGAAGCTTTCTTT

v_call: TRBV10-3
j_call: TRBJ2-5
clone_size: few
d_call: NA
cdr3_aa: CAISDVQRTNQETQYF
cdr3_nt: TGTGCCATCAGTGATGTTCAGCGGACCAACCAAGAGACCCAGTACTTC

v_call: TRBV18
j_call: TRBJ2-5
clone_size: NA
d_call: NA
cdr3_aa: CASSPKGTQYF
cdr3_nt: TGTGCCAGCTCACCGAAGGGGACCCAGTACTTC

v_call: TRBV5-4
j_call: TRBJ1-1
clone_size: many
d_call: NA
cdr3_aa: CASSLWEGTEAFF
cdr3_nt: TGTGCCAGCAGCTTGTGGGAAGGGACTGAAGCTTTCTTT

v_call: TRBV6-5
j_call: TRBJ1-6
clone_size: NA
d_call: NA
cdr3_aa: CASSGGYSPLHF
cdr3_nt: TGTGCCAGCAGTGGTGGCTATTCACCCCTCCACTTT

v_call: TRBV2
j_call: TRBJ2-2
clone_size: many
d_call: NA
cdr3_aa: CASSEEGQINTGELFF
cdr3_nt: TGTGCCAGCAGTGAAGAGGGGCAAATAAACACCGGGGAGCTGTTTTTT

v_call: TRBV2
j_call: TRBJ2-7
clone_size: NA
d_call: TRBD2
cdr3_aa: CASKGGREGSYEQYF
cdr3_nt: TGTGCCAGCAAAGGTGGGCGGGAGGGGTCCTACGAGCAGTACTTC

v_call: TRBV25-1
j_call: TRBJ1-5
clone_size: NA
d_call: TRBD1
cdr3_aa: CATQGAVSNQPQHF
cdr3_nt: TGTGCTACACAGGGGGCGGTGAGCAATCAGCCCCAGCATTTT

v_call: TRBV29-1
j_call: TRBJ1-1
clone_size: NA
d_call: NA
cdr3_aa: CSINGGADTEAFF
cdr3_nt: TGCAGCATCAACGGAGGGGCCGACACTGAAGCTTTCTTT

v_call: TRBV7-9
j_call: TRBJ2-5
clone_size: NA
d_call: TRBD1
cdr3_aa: CASSPSRDRAETQYF
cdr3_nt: TGTGCCAGCAGCCCCTCCCGGGACAGGGCGGAGACCCAGTACTTC

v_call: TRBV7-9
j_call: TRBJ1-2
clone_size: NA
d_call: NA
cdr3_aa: CASSPPRVTNGYTF
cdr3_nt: TGTGCCAGCAGCCCCCCCAGGGTTACTAATGGCTACACCTTC

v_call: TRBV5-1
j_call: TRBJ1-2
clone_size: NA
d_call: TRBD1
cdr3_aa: CASSSGQGSYYGYTF
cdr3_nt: TGCGCCAGCAGCTCTGGACAGGGTTCCTACTATGGCTACACCTTC

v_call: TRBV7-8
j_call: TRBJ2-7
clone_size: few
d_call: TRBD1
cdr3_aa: CASSPTLDRGLLYEQYF
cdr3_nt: TGTGCCAGCAGCCCCACCTTGGACAGGGGACTACTCTACGAGCAGTACTTC

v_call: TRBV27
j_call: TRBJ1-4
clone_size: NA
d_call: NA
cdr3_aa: CASSLFATNEKLFF
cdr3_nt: TGTGCCAGCAGTTTATTTGCAACTAATGAAAAACTGTTTTTT

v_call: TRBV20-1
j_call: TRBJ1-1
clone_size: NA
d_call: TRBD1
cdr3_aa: CSASEGAAFF
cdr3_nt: TGCAGTGCTAGTGAGGGGGCGGCTTTCTTT

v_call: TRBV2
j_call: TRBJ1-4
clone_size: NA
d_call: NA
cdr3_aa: CASREEGSANEKLFF
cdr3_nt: TGTGCCAGCAGGGAAGAGGGCTCAGCTAATGAAAAACTGTTTTTT

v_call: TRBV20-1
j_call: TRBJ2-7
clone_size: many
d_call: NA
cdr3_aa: CSANIGTGGYEQYF
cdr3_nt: TGCAGTGCCAACATAGGGACGGGCGGGTACGAGCAGTACTTC

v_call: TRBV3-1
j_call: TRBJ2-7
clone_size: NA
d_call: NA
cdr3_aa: CASSQERLVGEQYF
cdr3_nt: TGTGCCAGCAGCCAAGAGAGGTTAGTAGGCGAGCAGTACTTC

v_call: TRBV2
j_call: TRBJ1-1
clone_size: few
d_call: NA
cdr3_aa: CASSGTQGRPEAFF
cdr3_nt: TGTGCCAGCAGTGGCACACAGGGTAGGCCTGAAGCTTTCTTT

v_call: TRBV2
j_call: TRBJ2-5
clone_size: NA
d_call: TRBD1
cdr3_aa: CARGTGYATQYF
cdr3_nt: TGTGCTAGAGGGACAGGGTATGCGACCCAGTACTTC

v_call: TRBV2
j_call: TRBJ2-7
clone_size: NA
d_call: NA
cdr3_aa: CASSGQGTDRPFYEQYF
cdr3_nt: TGTGCCAGCAGTGGTCAGGGTACAGATCGGCCCTTTTACGAGCAGTACTTC

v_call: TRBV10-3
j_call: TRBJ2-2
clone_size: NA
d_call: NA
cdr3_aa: CAIRYRNGELFF
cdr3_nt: TGTGCCATCAGATACAGGAACGGGGAGCTGTTTTTT

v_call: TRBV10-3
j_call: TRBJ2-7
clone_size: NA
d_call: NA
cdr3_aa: CAISESSRFYEQYF
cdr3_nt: TGTGCCATCAGTGAGTCCTCCAGGTTCTACGAGCAGTACTTC

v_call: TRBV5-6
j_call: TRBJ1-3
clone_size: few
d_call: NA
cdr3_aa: CASSRQFRAGNTIYF
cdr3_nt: TGTGCCAGCAGCCGACAGTTTCGGGCTGGAAACACCATATATTTT

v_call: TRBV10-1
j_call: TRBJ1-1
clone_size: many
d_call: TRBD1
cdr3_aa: CASQGDKEAFF
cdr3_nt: TGCGCCAGCCAGGGGGACAAGGAAGCTTTCTTT

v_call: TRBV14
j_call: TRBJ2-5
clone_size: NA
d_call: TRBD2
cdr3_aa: CASSAGLDPFF
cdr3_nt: TGTGCCAGCAGCGCGGGACTAGATCCGTTCTTC

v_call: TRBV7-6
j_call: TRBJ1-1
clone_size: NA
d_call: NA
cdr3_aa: CASSLSHDTEAFF
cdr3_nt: TGTGCCAGCAGCTTGAGCCATGACACTGAAGCTTTCTTT

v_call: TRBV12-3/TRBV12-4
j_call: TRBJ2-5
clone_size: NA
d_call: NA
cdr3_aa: CASLGETQYF
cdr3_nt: TGTGCCAGCCTGGGTGAGACCCAGTACTTC

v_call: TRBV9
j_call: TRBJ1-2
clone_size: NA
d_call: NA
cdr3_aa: CASSPGTFPYGCTF
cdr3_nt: TGTGCCAGCAGCCCGGGGACTTTTCCCTATGGCTGCACCTTC

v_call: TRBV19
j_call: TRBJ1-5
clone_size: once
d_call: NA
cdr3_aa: CASRPTEGSQHF
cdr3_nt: TGTGCCAGTAGACCTACAGAGGGTTCCCAGCATTTT

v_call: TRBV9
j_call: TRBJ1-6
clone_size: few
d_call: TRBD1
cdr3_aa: CASSVTGDSPLHF
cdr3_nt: TGTGCCAGCAGCGTAACAGGGGATTCACCCCTCCACTTT

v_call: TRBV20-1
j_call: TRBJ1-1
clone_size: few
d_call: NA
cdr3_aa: CSAPRVAGTEAFF
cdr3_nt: TGCAGTGCTCCACGTGTTGCGGGCACTGAAGCTTTCTTT

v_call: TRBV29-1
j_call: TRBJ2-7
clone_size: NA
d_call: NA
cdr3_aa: CSVETDDSYEQYF
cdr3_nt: TGCAGCGTTGAGACAGATGACTCCTACGAGCAGTACTTC

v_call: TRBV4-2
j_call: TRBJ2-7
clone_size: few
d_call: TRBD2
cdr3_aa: CASSPGAGGPVYEQYF
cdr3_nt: TGTGCCAGCAGCCCAGGAGCGGGAGGGCCGGTCTACGAGCAGTACTTC

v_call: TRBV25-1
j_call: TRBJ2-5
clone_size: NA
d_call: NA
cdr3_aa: CASSEPGWVGSSETQYF
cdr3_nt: TGTGCCAGCAGTGAACCGGGATGGGTCGGGAGTAGTGAGACCCAGTACTTC

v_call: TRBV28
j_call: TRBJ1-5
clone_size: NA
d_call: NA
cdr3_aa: CASSLSQGQPQHF
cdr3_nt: TGTGCCAGCAGCCTATCGCAGGGTCAGCCCCAGCATTTT

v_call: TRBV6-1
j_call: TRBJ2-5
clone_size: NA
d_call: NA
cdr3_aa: CASSENVGIGETQYF
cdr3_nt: TGTGCCAGCAGTGAAAACGTCGGCATAGGAGAGACCCAGTACTTC

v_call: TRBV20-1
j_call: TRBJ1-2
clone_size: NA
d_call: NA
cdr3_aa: CSARGTGVEGYTF
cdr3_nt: TGCAGTGCTAGAGGCACGGGGGTGGAAGGCTACACCTTC

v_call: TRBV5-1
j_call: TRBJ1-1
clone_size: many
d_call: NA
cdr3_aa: CASSHNSQNTEAFF
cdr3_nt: TGCGCCAGCAGCCATAACAGCCAGAACACTGAAGCTTTCTTT

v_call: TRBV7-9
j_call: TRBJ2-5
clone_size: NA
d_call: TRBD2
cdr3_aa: CASSQAPAGQETQYF
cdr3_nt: TGTGCCAGCAGCCAGGCCCCAGCGGGACAAGAGACCCAGTACTTC

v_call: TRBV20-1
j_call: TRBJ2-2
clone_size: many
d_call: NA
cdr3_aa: CSARRSGELFF
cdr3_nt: TGCAGTGCTAGACGCTCCGGGGAGCTGTTTTTT

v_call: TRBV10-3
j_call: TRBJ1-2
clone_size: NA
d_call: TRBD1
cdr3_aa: CAISPGLGTEADYGYTF
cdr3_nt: TGTGCCATCAGCCCGGGGTTGGGGACAGAAGCGGACTATGGCTACACCTTC

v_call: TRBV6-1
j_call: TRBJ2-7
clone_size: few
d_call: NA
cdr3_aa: CASNRDPREQYF
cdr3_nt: TGTGCCAGCAATAGAGACCCCCGCGAGCAGTACTTC